This T cell receptor (beta chain) was found in a study of T cells in Graves' hyperthyroidism and ophthalmopathy (dated by TCRdb to the late 2010s). The study in broad terms: A discovery cohort of approximately 100 patients, fewer than 50 with Graves' ophthalmopathy and more than 55 with stable Graves' hyperthyroidism, was used to find distinguishing TCR V-J signatures. In addition, the study compared T-cell repertoires in thyroid tissue and in blood from six Graves' hyperthyroidism patients. The 75 to 100 discovery patients were randomly divided into training and test sets at a 7:3 ratio. The paper describes TCR Vbeta CDR3 sequencing of 130 to 150 peripheral blood samples, made up of about 40 ophthalmopathy patients, around 73 hyperthyroidism patients and roughly 17 progressor patients. An independent validation cohort of 18 to 20 hyperthyroidism patients and about 15 patients who later progressed to ophthalmopathy tested prospective prediction of ophthalmopathy. After blood sampling, hyperthyroidism patients were treated with methimazole at a starting dose of 30 mg daily, and ophthalmopathy patients were treated with high-dose intravenous methylprednisolone.

The TCR beta CDR3 regions were amplified from the RNA transcripts. The TCR CDR3 was subjected to a first round of RT-PCR using the HTBI primer set and the Qiagen OneStep RT-PCR kit. Libraries were constructed in a second round of multiplex PCR, after which size selection and purification were performed. Paired-end sequencing of the libraries was performed with 100 bp reads on an Illumina HiSeq2000. Per the authors' processing: SOAPnuke was used to process the raw data, throwing out any read that contained adapters or uncalled bases, had a mean Phred below 15, or lacked an exact constant-primer or identifier match. High-quality paired reads were merged using COPE v1.2.5, and each unique nucleotide sequence was defined as a clonotype. MiTCR v1.1 was used to align the clonotypes against IMGT TRBV, TRBD and TRBJ reference segments. The analysis was restricted to V-J combinations with a frequency above 0.0001, which together covered 99% to 99.2% of the repertoires. The TCS score was defined as the ratio of F50 (clonal expansion) to E x V (chaos), calculated using BLOSUM62-based TCRdist between CDR3 peptides within each V-J. Welch's t-statistics and random forest reduced roughly 530 V-J features to 10 to 15, which were used in a naive Bayes classifier (R e1071). The Morisita-Horn index was used to measure how similar the thyroid and blood repertoires were. The raw public data were reprocessed by TCRdb itself: fastp quality trimming at Q25, MiXCR clonotype calling, in-frame beta chains only. Under each unique CDR3 protein, matching rows form one entry showing the most common genes and DNA. TCRdb's processing, not the authors', yielded these V and J calls. Across this sample there are approximately 500,000 distinct CDR3 sequences, with about 45% seen only once. About 8.3% of the sample is held by the ten biggest clonotypes.

The CDR3 measures 17 amino acids from cysteine to phenylalanine. Left in the record is the CDR3 DNA by itself, 51 bases read in frame from the first base. V is cut by 2 bases and J by 6 bases, and the space between the germline ends is 23 bases. The germline V gene encodes CDR1 MNHNY and CDR2 SVGAGI (reference sequence). This clonotype has at least ten counts. Its specific antigen is unknown. No per-base quality is available; no much larger clone lies one base away. Stable Graves' hyperthyroidism was defined as the absence of progression to ophthalmopathy over 18 months of follow-up. Hyperthyroidism patients were newly diagnosed, had a disease duration of under 2 months, and were aged 18 to 65 years. The study excluded patients with uncontrolled infections, other autoimmune diseases, pregnancy or lactation. Diagnoses relied on clinical symptoms, serum thyroxine and TRAb, thyroid ultrasound and orbital computed tomography. Trizol reagent was used to extract total RNA, and RNA quality was then checked on an Agilent 2100 Bioanalyzer.

Overall study outcomes, separate from this receptor: Blood samples also contained most of the expanded thyroid clonotypes (frequency above 0.001), which suggests that blood repertoires may reflect thyroid immune responses. In validation, progression to ophthalmopathy was predicted by the model with almost 71% sensitivity and around 76% specificity, a median of around 6.5 months before onset. No statistical method was used to fix the sample size in advance, and group allocation was not hidden from the investigators. A model built on a 13 V-J signature distinguished ophthalmopathy from stable hyperthyroidism, reaching over 85% sensitivity and approximately 83% specificity in cross-validation and 80%/75% in testing.

Recombination joined TRBV6-6 with TRBJ2-7, with the D gene too uncertain to name. This clonotype was obtained from a woman between 18 and 29 years old with Graves' hyperthyroidism. The sequenced material came from peripheral blood or thyroid tissue (not recorded which). This receptor has the CDR3 CASSYLNTRKITLEQYF. Here is the DNA: TGTGCCAGCAGTTACCTAAATACCCGCAAAATCACCCTCGAGCAGTACTTC.